Presented here are 16 T cell receptor beta chains from one specimen sequenced in a study of blood T cell repertoires in COVID-19. TCRdb's table, derived via immunoSEQ multiplex PCR, lists solely in-frame clones and lacks some. Here the sample spans about 190,000 clones, 84% being singletons. The material sequenced was peripheral blood. The receptors originated from a woman aged 65 to 85 with active or convalescent COVID-19.

This rearrangement joins TRBV19 to TRBJ2-7; 8 nucleotides line up with TRBD2. Per germline, CDR1 LNHDA and CDR2 SQIVND (reference sequence). CDR3 length: 14 amino acids. V trimming: 8 bases; J trimming: 5 bases; junction bases outside the gene matches: 11. DNA of the CDR3: TGTGCCAGTGGGCTCGGGAGGGAGCGACACGAGCAGTACTTC. It encodes CASGLGRERHEQYF.

This chain uses TRBV10-3 with TRBJ2-1; no reliable D call. V lost 2 bases to trimming and J lost 6 bases, with 5 bases between them. Germline V CDR1 and CDR2: ENHRY, SYGVKD. The CDR3 covers 12 residues. The CDR3 bases are TGTGCCATCAGTGAGAGCCTCAATGAGCAGTTCTTC. The encoded protein is CAISESLNEQFF.

The V call is TRBV5-1, the J call TRBJ1-6; D perhaps matches TRBD1 (6 bases). The CDR3 is 14 residues long. Germline values: CDR1 SGHRS, CDR2 YFSETQ. V lost 4 bases to trimming and J lost 7 bases, with 12 bases between them. CDR3 residues: CASSPGQSNSPLHF. CDR3 coding DNA: TGCGCCAGCAGCCCCGGACAGTCGAATTCACCCCTCCACTTT.

The chain recombines TRBV6-5 with TRBJ2-7; 12 positions agree with TRBD2. The V segment lost 6 bases and the J segment 3 bases; nucleotides outside the gene matches: 3. CDR1 and CDR2 (germline): MNHEY, SVGAGI. CDR3 length equals 14 residues. CDR3 region: CASRWTSGNYEQYF. The CDR3 DNA is TGTGCCAGCAGGTGGACTAGCGGGAACTACGAGCAGTACTTC.

Comments on this clone: Germline and junction disagree at one end, which may indicate a read error. Different DNA sequences within this sample yield the same CDR3. The rearrangement links TRBV7-9 to TRBJ1-2; D remains unclear. Germline lookup yields CDR1 SEHNR and CDR2 FQNEAQ (reference sequence). This CDR3 is 12 amino acids long. The CDR3 spells CASSFAGYGYTF. Here the CDR3 DNA reads TGTGCCAGCAGCTTCGCAGGCTATGGCTACACTTTC.

The rearrangement joins TRBV3-1 (or the pseudogene TRBV3-2) to TRBJ2-1, with a tentative D call TRBD2 (6 bases). Germline V lookup: CDR1 LGHDT, CDR2 YNNKEL (reference sequence). CDR3 size: 14 residues. V lost 4 bases and J lost 7, with 14 bases in between. The CDR3 DNA reads as TGTGCCAGCAGCCGGGACTTCTCGTGGAATGAGCAGTTCTTC. Translating gives CASSRDFSWNEQFF.

The chain couples TRBV13 to TRBJ1-2; the D is unclear. From germline, CDR1 is PRHDT and CDR2 FYEKMQ (reference sequence). V was trimmed by 3 bases and J by 6 bases, leaving 5 bases between them. The CDR3 is 11 amino acids. This CDR3 reads CASSLRNGYTF. CDR3 coding DNA: TGTGCCAGCAGCTTGCGAAATGGCTACACCTTC.

Written as DNA, the CDR3 is TGCGCCAGCAGCTTGGCCAGTGGGCTCATTGAGCAGTTCTTC. Translating it yields CASSLASGLIEQFF. The chain joins TRBV5-1 to TRBJ2-1; D gene uncertain. V was pared by 0 bases and J by 9 bases, with 13 bases between. This CDR3 spans 14 amino acids. Germline CDR1 SGHRS, CDR2 YFSETQ. The full variable domain, in which reference TRBV5-1 and TRBJ2-1 provide the parts outside the CDR3, is KAGVTQTPRYLIKTRGQQVTLSCSPISGHRSVSWYQQTPGQGLQFLFEYFSETQRNKGNFPGRFSGRQFSNSRSEMNVSTLELGDSALYLCASSLASGLIEQFFGPGTRLTVL.

J is TRBJ2-2 and V is TRBV11-3, with D maybe TRBD1 (5 bases). The CDR3 totals 16 residues. Deletions cut 1 base from V and 5 bases from J, with 14 bases between. Per the germline V gene, CDR1 is SGHNT and CDR2 is YENEEA. The CDR3 loop is CASSLGPTRGTGELFF. The DNA for the CDR3 is TGTGCCAGCAGCTTAGGACCAACAAGGGGTACCGGGGAGCTGTTTTTT.

The rearrangement joins TRBV5-1 to TRBJ1-2, with D maybe TRBD1 (5 bases). CDR1 is SGHRS, CDR2 YFSETQ, per germline. CDR3 length: 15 residues. Trimming shortened V by 2 bases and J by 1 base, and 12 bases separated the two germline ends. Here the CDR3 DNA reads TGCGCCAGCAGCTTTGGGGACTTGGATAACTATGGCTACACCTTC. It translates to CASSFGDLDNYGYTF.

V and J are TRBV5-5 and TRBJ2-7; 11 bases agree with TRBD2. V lost 0 bases and J lost 2; bases outside the gene matches: 13. There are 19 residues in the CDR3. Germline V gene lookup returns CDR1 SGHKS and CDR2 YYEKEE (reference sequence). The DNA for the CDR3 is TGTGCCAGCAGCTTGGCCCCCATAGCGGGAGGGATGGAAACCTACGAGCAGTACTTC. Translating gives CASSLAPIAGGMETYEQYF.

This chain uses TRBV5-1 with TRBJ1-1, with 7 bases aligning to TRBD1. The germline CDR1 and CDR2 sequences are SGHRS and YFSETQ. The ends lost 4 bases at V and 2 bases at J; junction bases unmatched: 11. CDR3 length equals 16 residues. The CDR3: CASSPNSGQSNTEAFF. CDR3 sequence (DNA): TGCGCCAGCAGCCCTAATTCGGGACAGTCTAACACTGAAGCTTTCTTT.

The chain employs TRBV10-3 and TRBJ2-7; 8 nucleotides match TRBD1. Germline V gene lookup returns CDR1 ENHRY and CDR2 SYGVKD. The CDR3 runs to 16 residues. V was clipped by 6 bases and J by 3 bases; unmatched bases: 13. Here the CDR3 reads CAISAREPGQGYEQYF. For the CDR3, the DNA is TGTGCCATCAGCGCGCGAGAACCTGGACAGGGCTACGAGCAGTACTTC.

The chain combines TRBV19 with TRBJ1-2; D is perhaps TRBD1 (5 bases). The germline V and J ends were trimmed by 6 bases and 4 bases, with 12 bases remaining between them. In germline, CDR1 is LNHDA, CDR2 SQIVND (reference sequence). This CDR3 spans 13 amino acids. The CDR3 here is CASRTQGSYGYTF. CDR3 bases: TGTGCCAGTAGAACTCAGGGATCCTATGGCTACACCTTC.

This clone has a handful of counts. This chain links TRBV4-1 with TRBJ2-5, with 8 bases lining up with TRBD1. Germline values: CDR1 MGHRA, CDR2 YSYEKL. The trim removed 0 bases at V and 4 bases at J, leaving 1 base unmatched. The length of the CDR3 is 14 residues. The CDR3 DNA sequence: TGCGCCAGCAGCCAAGACAGGGGGCGAGAGACCCAGTACTTC. This sequence encodes CASSQDRGRETQYF.

This rearrangement joins TRBV5-1 to TRBJ2-3, with TRBD2 identical over 13 bases. Germline V lookup: CDR1 SGHRS, CDR2 YFSETQ. CDR3 length: 16 amino acids. V shed 3 bases and J 3 bases; nucleotides not matched to a gene: 4. The DNA for the CDR3 is TGCGCCAGCAGCTCGCAGACTAGCGGGAGGACAGATACGCAGTATTTT. Amino acid sequence: CASSSQTSGRTDTQYF. The full variable domain, its missing parts supplied by reference TRBV5-1 and TRBJ2-3, is KAGVTQTPRYLIKTRGQQVTLSCSPISGHRSVSWYQQTPGQGLQFLFEYFSETQRNKGNFPGRFSGRQFSNSRSEMNVSTLELGDSALYLCASSSQTSGRTDTQYFGPGTRLTVL.